The 23 T cell receptor beta chains presented below share a single source sample, sequenced in a study of shared clonotypes between healthy human individuals. Profiling relied on immunoSEQ multiplex PCR, and the TCRdb table lists in-frame clones only, not all of them. The sample yields some 2.4 million clones, 80% to 95% seen once. Sequences were obtained from naive CD4+ T cells from PBMCs. Subset reported: CD45RA+ positively selected. Source of these receptors: a young man in good health. Some clones in this sample may be carry-over from other donors' samples.

J is TRBJ2-1 and V is TRBV9, with D possibly TRBD1 on 6 matching bases. CDR3 length equals 17 residues. Deletions cut 0 bases from V and 0 bases from J, with 13 bases between. The germline CDR1 and CDR2 sequences are SGDLS and YYNGEE. The CDR3 nucleotides read TGTGCCAGCAGCGTAGCTTCTGGGGGCCACTCCTACAATGAGCAGTTCTTC. This codes for CASSVASGGHSYNEQFF. The variable domain in full, completed from reference TRBV9 and TRBJ2-1, reads DSGVTQTPKHLITATGQRVTLRCSPRSGDLSVYWYQQSLDQGLQFLIQYYNGEERAKGNILERFSAQQFPDLHSELNLSSLELGDSALYFCASSVASGGHSYNEQFFGPGTRLTVL.

The sample holds one count of this clone. The chain recombines TRBV28 with TRBJ1-5, with D unresolved. CDR1 MDHEN and CDR2 SYDVKM come from the germline V gene. V was pared by 6 bases and J by 7 bases, with 10 bases between. CDR3 size: 12 residues. CDR3 DNA: TGTGCCAGCAGACTTGCTGGGCAGCCCCAGCATTTT. Translating gives CASRLAGQPQHF.

The gene calls are TRBV27 and TRBJ1-2; tentative D call: TRBD1 (6 bases). Germline assignment: CDR1 MNHEY and CDR2 SMNVEV (reference sequence). This CDR3 contains 18 residues. V was pared by 2 bases and J by 5 bases, with 24 bases between. In DNA form, the CDR3 reads TGTGCCAGCAGTTTACGGGCAGGGGCTACCCAAGGGGGGTATGGCTACACCTTC. This encodes CASSLRAGATQGGYGYTF.

V and J are TRBV19 and TRBJ2-1; 10 bases are a match to TRBD2. V lost 5 bases, J lost 9 bases, and 13 bases stayed unmatched. Germline CDR1 LNHDA, CDR2 SQIVND (reference sequence). The CDR3 is made up of 16 amino acids. This CDR3 reads CASSAPVAGGSSEQFF. The CDR3 DNA follows: TGTGCCAGTAGTGCCCCAGTAGCGGGAGGTTCGAGTGAGCAGTTCTTC.

This chain uses TRBV27 with TRBJ1-2, with TRBD1 identical over 10 bases. The CDR3 totals 19 residues. From germline, CDR1 is MNHEY and CDR2 SMNVEV (reference sequence). After removal of 10 bases from V and 4 bases from J, the junction contained 24 bases not matched to a gene. The CDR3 spells CAIPWDRGAPCVRAYGYTF. CDR3 in DNA: TGTGCCATCCCTTGGGACAGGGGAGCCCCTTGCGTTCGGGCCTATGGCTACACCTTC.

The V and J genes are TRBV27 and TRBJ2-7, with D unclear. The germline V gene has CDR1 MNHEY and CDR2 SMNVEV (reference sequence). V was clipped by 0 bases and J by 0 bases, with 9 bases between them. This CDR3 spans 15 amino acids. CDR3 DNA: TGTGCCAGCAGTTTATCCCCCACGAGCTCCTACGAGCAGTACTTC. Residues: CASSLSPTSSYEQYF.

This clone was counted between two and nine times. V is TRBV27 and J is TRBJ1-1; D is unclear. Between the trimmed V and J ends, which lost 8 bases and 0 bases, there was a span of 19 bases. Per the germline V gene, CDR1 is MNHEY and CDR2 is SMNVEV (reference sequence). There are 16 residues in the CDR3. The CDR3 region is CASLPRVASVNTEAFF. In DNA, the CDR3 is TGTGCCAGCCTACCGCGGGTGGCATCGGTGAACACTGAAGCTTTCTTT.

The gene calls are TRBV5-1 and TRBJ2-3, with TRBD2 identical over 8 bases. Germline-derived CDR1 and CDR2 are SGHRS and YFSETQ. This CDR3 is 14 amino acids long. The V and J ends lost 5 bases and 4 bases, in that order; junction bases with no gene match: 6. The chain's CDR3 is CASRRREVPDTQYF. CDR3 nucleotides: TGCGCCAGCAGACGGCGGGAGGTTCCAGATACGCAGTATTTT.

This chain links TRBV27 with TRBJ1-1; D not certain. The CDR3 is 14 amino acids. Germline lookup yields CDR1 MNHEY and CDR2 SMNVEV (reference sequence). Between the trimmed V and J ends, which lost 2 bases and 9 bases, there was a span of 16 bases. In DNA form, the CDR3 reads TGTGCCAGCAGTTTAGGTTCCAACCTCTACAAAGCTTTCTTT. Translated: CASSLGSNLYKAFF.

The chain joins TRBV5-5 to TRBJ2-7, with no clear D. The CDR3 totals 13 residues. Trimming took off 4 bases at V and 2 bases at J, with 10 bases between the two ends. Germline assignment: CDR1 SGHKS and CDR2 YYEKEE (reference sequence). The CDR3 DNA sequence: TGTGCCAGCAGCACCGAACGCCCCTACGAGCAGTACTTC. This encodes CASSTERPYEQYF.

The CDR3 region is CASSGRDKNEQFF. The DNA of the CDR3 is TGTGCCAGCAGCGGGCGGGACAAGAATGAGCAGTTCTTC. The chain recombines TRBV11-3 with TRBJ2-1; D tentatively fits TRBD1 or TRBD2 (6 bases each). Trimming left V 5 bases short and J 7 bases short, with 12 bases between. The V gene's germline CDR1 is SGHNT and CDR2 YENEEA. The CDR3 consists of 13 residues. Together with reference TRBV11-3 and TRBJ2-1, the CDR3 gives the full variable domain: EAGVVQSPRYKIIEKKQPVAFWCNPISGHNTLYWYLQNLGQGPELLIRYENEEAVDDSQLPKDRFSAERLKGVDSTLKIQPAELGDSAVYLCASSGRDKNEQFFGPGTRLTVL.

With respect to this clone: Other nucleotide sequences from this sample produce the same CDR3. V is TRBV18 and J is TRBJ2-6; unclear D gene. The CDR3 covers 15 residues. Trimming took off 0 bases at V and 1 base at J, with 4 bases between the two ends. The germline gives CDR1 KGHSH, CDR2 LQKENI. DNA of the CDR3: TGTGCCAGCTCACCACCGGGTTCTGGGGCCAACGTCCTGACTTTC. It yields the protein CASSPPGSGANVLTF. Based on the CDR3 plus reference TRBV18 and TRBJ2-6, the full variable domain is NAGVMQNPRHLVRRRGQEARLRCSPMKGHSHVYWYRQLPEEGLKFMVYLQKENIIDESGMPKERFSAEFPKEGPSILRIQQVVRGDSAAYFCASSPPGSGANVLTFGAGSRLTVL.

This chain links TRBV10-3 with TRBJ1-1; 9 nucleotides align to TRBD1. Trimming took 6 bases from V and 1 from J; bases not matched to a gene: 3. CDR3 size: 14 residues. The germline gives CDR1 ENHRY, CDR2 SYGVKD. The CDR3: CAIRGQGQNTEAFF. The DNA for the CDR3 is TGTGCCATCAGGGGACAGGGACAGAACACTGAAGCTTTCTTT.

V gene TRBV27 combines with J gene TRBJ2-1, with unresolved D. This CDR3 is built from 15 residues. Trimming left V 8 bases short and J 0 bases short, with 14 bases between. Germline-derived CDR1 and CDR2 are MNHEY and SMNVEV (reference sequence). This chain's CDR3 is CASATTVSSYNEQFF. CDR3 in DNA: TGTGCCAGCGCCACCACAGTGAGCTCCTACAATGAGCAGTTCTTC.

The chain combines TRBV7-9 with TRBJ2-7; D call uncertain. The germline gives CDR1 SEHNR, CDR2 FQNEAQ (reference sequence). V dropped 1 base and J dropped 5 bases, with 12 bases sitting between them. There are 14 residues in the CDR3. CDR3 region: CASSLVGYGDEQYF. DNA of the CDR3: TGTGCCAGCAGCTTAGTAGGCTACGGTGACGAGCAGTACTTC.

The CDR3 loop is CASSESGTVQETQYF. CDR3 bases: TGTGCCAGCAGTGAATCCGGGACAGTCCAAGAGACCCAGTACTTC. This sequence joins TRBV25-1 and TRBJ2-5; 7 bases fit TRBD1. Germline-derived CDR1 and CDR2 are MGHDK and SYGVNS. This CDR3 comprises 15 residues. The V gene end was trimmed by 1 base and the J gene end by 1 base; junction bases not matched to a gene: 3.

This chain links TRBV29-1 with TRBJ1-3; D might be TRBD1 (5 bases). Trimming removed 7 bases from V and 0 bases from J, with 10 bases in between. This CDR3 is built from 13 residues. Germline CDR1 is SQVTM and CDR2 is ANQGSEA. CDR3 coding DNA: TGCAGCGCCAGACAGTTCTCTGGAAACACCATATATTTT. Translating it yields CSARQFSGNTIYF.

The rearrangement links TRBV9 to TRBJ2-7; 7 bases match TRBD2. V lost 2 bases and J lost 4; bases outside the gene matches: 21. Germline CDR1 and CDR2: SGDLS and YYNGEE. The length of the CDR3 is 19 residues. The CDR3 DNA is TGTGCCAGCAGCGTGGGGCCCCTAGAGGCTAGCGGAGGTGGATACGAGCAGTACTTC. Its translation is CASSVGPLEASGGGYEQYF.

CDR3 DNA sequence: TGTGCCAGCAGGGCCAATTGGGGGAGCAATCAGCCCCAGCATTTT. Its translation: CASRANWGSNQPQHF. The J gene is TRBJ1-5, the V gene TRBV6-1, with a weak D call TRBD1 (5 bases). Trimming stripped 6 bases from V and 1 base from J, with 13 bases between. The CDR3 length is 15 residues. Germline assignment: CDR1 MNHNS and CDR2 SASEGT.

The V call is TRBV27, the J call TRBJ2-7; 8 bases are a match to TRBD2. Trimming removed 3 bases from V and 7 bases from J; junction bases left unmatched: 8. The CDR3 is 14 residues long. CDR1 is MNHEY and CDR2 is SMNVEV in the germline V gene (reference sequence). Here the CDR3 DNA reads TGTGCCAGCAGTTTCGACAGCGGGAGATGGGAGCAGTACTTC. Translated, it gives CASSFDSGRWEQYF.

This chain links TRBV4-3 with TRBJ1-3; D is ambiguous. The CDR3 loop spans 18 amino acids. CDR1 is LGHNA and CDR2 is YSLEER in the germline V gene. The V and J ends lost 4 bases and 2 bases respectively, with 21 bases between them. The CDR3, as DNA: TGCGCCAGCAGCCCGTCGACGGGCGCTAAGGTCGCTGGAAACACCATATATTTT. This codes for CASSPSTGAKVAGNTIYF.

The chain combines TRBV28 with TRBJ2-1, with 9 positions matching TRBD2. V lost 5 bases, J lost 9 bases, and 14 bases stayed unmatched. Germline assignment: CDR1 MDHEN and CDR2 SYDVKM. This CDR3 region has 16 residues. The CDR3 nucleotides are TGTGCCAGCAGTAATCCGGGACTAGCAACTAGAGGTGAGCAGTTCTTC. This codes for CASSNPGLATRGEQFF.

This clone was seen only once. The V call is TRBV18, the J call TRBJ2-5, with a weak D call TRBD1 (5 bases). Looked up from germline, CDR1 is KGHSH and CDR2 is LQKENI. Trimming took 4 bases from V and 5 from J, leaving 5 bases between them. CDR3 size: 11 residues. The chain's CDR3 is CASSQGETQYF. CDR3 sequence (DNA): TGTGCCAGCTCACAGGGGGAGACCCAGTACTTC.